The subject of this entry is one TCR beta chain. When the RNA was reverse transcribed, random hexamers were used with an input of roughly 0.5 to 1 ug. Via MiXCR, TCRdb re-called the immunoSEQ multiplex PCR reads, giving one row per CDR3 protein. This sample has approximately 190,000 distinct CDR3 sequences, with about 95% found just once. This entry belongs to a study of CD8 T cells in Susac syndrome. The source of this sequence is a human donor with multiple sclerosis. The sequencing input was CD4+ T cells from PBMCs.

CDR3 protein: CASSRQAVNTEAFF. The CDR3 nucleotides read TGTGCCAGTAGTAGGCAGGCGGTGAACACTGAAGCTTTCTTT. V gene TRBV19 combines with J gene TRBJ1-1; D is uncertain. V shed 4 bases and J shed 0 bases, with 9 bases lying between them. CDR1 and CDR2 (germline): LNHDA, SQIVND (reference sequence). There are 14 residues in the CDR3.